This T cell receptor beta chain was identified during a study of blood T cells in healthy people across ages. Whole-study findings and limits: Both naive CD4+ cell counts and diversity were greater in long-lived donors than in aged donors.

It was with a sample-barcoded 5' primer and a J-beta primer mix that a second PCR of roughly 7 to 12 cycles was run. Each CDR3 protein gets one entry after TCRdb re-called the 5' RACE reads with MiXCR. This sample has around 970,000 distinct CDR3 sequences, with 45% to 60% found just once. The individuals who served as donors were healthy Caucasians living in Russia, aged about 6 to 100. Per-sample PBMC isolation yielded at least 6.5 million cells. Trimming pared 2 bases from V and 2 bases from J, leaving 10 bases between. The CDR3 length is 14 residues. CDR1 and CDR2 from the germline V gene are LNHNV and YYDKDF (reference sequence). This clonotype was found a few times. Its target is unknown.

This receptor was taken from a woman aged 60-75 years in good health. Specimen: blood. This chain connects TRBV15 to TRBJ2-7, with a possible D match to TRBD1 (6 bases). CDR3 in DNA: TGTGCCACCAGCAGAAAACAGGGAACCTACGAGCAGTACTTC. Translating it yields CATSRKQGTYEQYF. The whole variable domain, remainder taken from reference TRBV15 and TRBJ2-7, is DAMVIQNPRYQVTQFGKPVTLSCSQTLNHNVMYWYQQKSSQAPKLLFHYYDKDFNNEADTPDNFQSRRPNTSFCFLDIRSPGLGDTAMYLCATSRKQGTYEQYFGPGTRLTVT.